This is a list of T cell receptor beta chains from one sample in a study of Graves' ophthalmopathy and Graves' hyperthyroidism. In TCRdb, the multiplex PCR reads were re-called with MiXCR into one record per CDR3 protein. The sample yields approximately 500,000 distinct CDR3 sequences, under 15% seen once. The source material was blood. The receptors come from a woman between 25 and 40 years old with Graves' ophthalmopathy. Both conserved end residues are part of each CDR3. The D gene is left open where the match is weak. The listing skips clone size in some rows; elsewhere it reads once, few, many or a size class.

CDR3	DNA	D	length	J	V	size
CASSPFPDTNTEAFF	TGTGCCAGCAGTCCTTTCCCGGACACGAACACTGAAGCTTTCTTT	NA	15	TRBJ1-1	TRBV6-4	many
CSVLPQGRSNTEAFF	TGCAGCGTTCTTCCCCAGGGACGTTCGAACACTGAAGCTTTCTTT	NA	15	TRBJ1-1	TRBV29-1	many
CASSLERMTAFF	TGTGCCAGCAGTTTGGAACGGATGACGGCTTTCTTT	NA	12	TRBJ1-1	TRBV28	many
CAWSLLAGDHGELFF	TGTGCCTGGAGTCTCCTAGCGGGAGATCACGGGGAGCTGTTTTTT	TRBD2	15	TRBJ2-2	TRBV30	few
CASSSPRTGGDGELFF	TGTGCCAGCAGCTCTCCCCGGACAGGGGGGGACGGGGAGCTGTTTTTT	TRBD1	16	TRBJ2-2	TRBV11-2	many
CASSENKEGRRAFF	TGCGCCAGCAGTGAGAATAAGGAGGGGCGACGCGCTTTCTTT	NA	14	TRBJ1-1	TRBV10-1	many
CAWAPSVTQNIQYF	TGTGCCTGGGCCCCTAGCGTCACTCAAAACATTCAGTACTTC	NA	14	TRBJ2-4	TRBV30	many
CASSLETGVSGYEQYF	TGCGCCAGCAGCTTGGAGACAGGAGTTTCGGGCTACGAGCAGTACTTC	NA	16	TRBJ2-7	TRBV5-1	many
CASRRLQGNEQYF	TGTGCCAGCAGACGTTTACAGGGTAACGAGCAGTACTTC	NA	13	TRBJ2-7	TRBV28	many
CASSEDRGGNYGYTF	TGTGCCAGCAGCGAGGACAGAGGAGGGAACTATGGCTACACCTTC	NA	15	TRBJ1-2	TRBV7-8	many
CASSYTHGWIPREAFF	TGTGCCAGCAGTTACACTCATGGGTGGATACCGCGAGAAGCTTTCTTT	NA	16	TRBJ1-1	TRBV6-5	many
CAWSRRRGRSSYEQYF	TGTGCCTGGAGTCGCCGAAGAGGGCGGAGCTCCTACGAGCAGTACTTC	NA	16	TRBJ2-7	TRBV30	many
CASSPSRDEAFF	TGTGCCAGCAGCCCTAGCCGAGATGAAGCTTTCTTT	NA	12	TRBJ1-1	TRBV11-2	NA
CASSYSETSGVYASNTGELFF	TGTGCCAGCAGTTACTCGGAAACTAGCGGGGTCTATGCCAGTAACACCGGGGAGCTGTTTTTT	TRBD2	21	TRBJ2-2	TRBV6-2/TRBV6-3	many
CASSPGRSDQPQHF	TGTGCCAGCTCACCGGGCAGGTCTGATCAGCCCCAGCATTTT	NA	14	TRBJ1-5	TRBV18	many
CASSQVVSIGELFF	TGCGCCAGCAGCCAAGTAGTTTCCATCGGGGAGCTGTTTTTT	NA	14	TRBJ2-2	TRBV4-1	few
CASSLEGLNQPQHF	TGTGCCAGCAGTTTAGAGGGGCTCAATCAGCCCCAGCATTTT	NA	14	TRBJ1-5	TRBV12-3/TRBV12-4	many
CASSVGDMNTEAFF	TGTGCCAGCAGCGTAGGAGATATGAACACTGAAGCTTTCTTT	NA	14	TRBJ1-1	TRBV12-3/TRBV12-4	many
CAWGLGNTIYF	TGTGCCTGGGGCCTCGGAAACACCATATATTTT	NA	11	TRBJ1-3	TRBV30	many
CASSQENSANYGYTF	TGCGCCAGCAGCCAAGAGAACAGTGCTAACTATGGCTACACCTTC	NA	15	TRBJ1-2	TRBV4-3	NA
CASSPRLSTSDFSTQYF	TGTGCCAGCAGTCCACGGTTGAGCACTAGCGATTTTTCGACCCAGTACTTC	TRBD2	17	TRBJ2-5	TRBV27	many
CASSPSIASGRGLRSYEQYF	TGTGCCAGCAGCCCTAGTATAGCTAGCGGGAGGGGCCTACGCTCCTACGAGCAGTACTTC	TRBD2	20	TRBJ2-7	TRBV4-2	NA
CASSDPLGAYAF	TGCGCCAGCAGTGACCCCTTAGGAGCCTACGCCTTC	NA	12	TRBJ1-2	TRBV10-2	many
CASSRDRQNTEAFF	TGTGCCAGCAGCCGGGACAGACAGAACACTGAAGCTTTCTTT	TRBD1	14	TRBJ1-1	TRBV7-2	many
CASTRQLAGLTYEQYF	TGTGCCAGCACCCGACAACTAGCGGGACTGACCTACGAGCAGTACTTC	TRBD2	16	TRBJ2-7	TRBV6-2/TRBV6-3	many
CASAPRGGYSETQYF	TGTGCCAGTGCACCCCGGGGGGGCTATTCTGAGACCCAGTACTTC	TRBD2	15	TRBJ2-5	TRBV2	NA
CASSWTGSSSGANVLTF	TGTGCCAGCAGTTGGACAGGCTCGTCCTCTGGGGCCAACGTCCTGACTTTC	TRBD1	17	TRBJ2-6	TRBV28	many
CASSRLDPGELFF	TGTGCCAGCAGTAGACTAGACCCCGGGGAGCTGTTTTTT	NA	13	TRBJ2-2	TRBV6-2/TRBV6-3	many
CASSLVSANGYTF	TGTGCCAGCAGCTTGGTCTCAGCAAATGGCTACACCTTC	NA	13	TRBJ1-2	TRBV5-5	many